This T cell receptor (beta chain) was documented in a study of blood T cell repertoires in COVID-19. Germline V gene lookup returns CDR1 MGHDK and CDR2 SYGVNS. This CDR3 is built from 16 residues. The ends lost 3 bases at V and 2 bases at J; junction bases unmatched: 4. This clone was recorded only once. The method was immunoSEQ multiplex PCR; TCRdb's version includes in-frame clones alone and lacks a portion of them. The sample includes under 130,000 clones, roughly nine tenths of them seen just once. This chain links TRBV25-1 with TRBJ2-6; 7 bases agree with TRBD2. The sequence came from a woman at least 80 years old in a cohort sampled during active COVID-19. Sequenced material: peripheral blood. The DNA of the CDR3 is TGTGCCAGCAGTGATGGGGGGGTAGCTGGGGCCAACGTCCTGACTTTC. As protein: CASSDGGVAGANVLTF.